Below are 18 T cell receptor beta chains sequenced from a single sample in a study of CD8 T cells in Susac syndrome. RNA in amounts of about 0.45 to 1 ug was reverse transcribed with random hexamers. Using its own MiXCR run on the immunoSEQ multiplex PCR reads, TCRdb lists one record per CDR3 protein. Among about 120,000 distinct CDR3 sequences, approximately 94% were seen once, and the ten largest hold about 0.098%. Sequencing was carried out using CD4+ T cells from PBMCs. The receptors were sampled from a human donor in good health.

The CDR3 sequence is CASSYGDREGADTQYF. The CDR3 DNA reads TGTGCCAGCAGCTATGGGGACAGGGAAGGGGCAGATACGCAGTATTTT. The rearrangement joins TRBV7-6 to TRBJ2-3; 9 bases agree with TRBD1. Germline lookup yields CDR1 SGHVS and CDR2 FNYEAQ. With 4 bases clipped from V and 4 bases from J, the junction kept 9 bases outside the gene matches. The CDR3 is 16 amino acids.

V gene TRBV30 combines with J gene TRBJ2-3; a weak D match, TRBD2 (6 bases). The CDR3 has 16 amino acids. Germline V gives CDR1 GTSNPN, CDR2 SVGIG (reference sequence). Trimming stripped 0 bases from V and 0 bases from J, with 13 bases between. CDR3 sequence (DNA): TGTGCCTGGAGTGTACCTGGAGGGACTAGCACAGATACGCAGTATTTT. Translation gives CAWSVPGGTSTDTQYF.

The chain recombines TRBV5-4 with TRBJ2-5, with a weak D call TRBD1 (6 bases). CDR3 size: 14 residues. Trimming pared 4 bases from V and 5 bases from J, leaving 15 bases between. From germline, CDR1 is SGHNT and CDR2 YYREEE (reference sequence). The CDR3 protein is CASSPGQPLETQYF. The CDR3 nucleotides read TGTGCCAGCAGCCCGGGACAACCGCTTGAGACCCAGTACTTC.

This clonotype was seen a single time. This chain joins TRBV20-1 and TRBJ1-2, with TRBD1 identical over 9 bases. The V segment lost 3 bases and the J segment 6 bases; nucleotides outside the gene matches: 8. This CDR3 spans 14 amino acids. Germline V gene sequence: CDR1 DFQATT, CDR2 SNEGSKA (reference sequence). The CDR3 here is CSASVSGTGHGYTF. The CDR3 coding sequence is TGCAGTGCTAGCGTCTCCGGGACAGGGCATGGCTACACCTTC.

V usage is TRBV6-5 and J usage is TRBJ1-4; D call uncertain. V was cut by 0 bases and J by 5 bases, with 7 bases left in between. The CDR3 consists of 14 residues. Per germline, CDR1 MNHEY and CDR2 SVGAGI. The CDR3 DNA reads as TGTGCCAGCAGTTACTCGGCTGCCAATGAAAAACTGTTTTTT. Encoded protein: CASSYSAANEKLFF.

This clonotype was seen a handful of times. The chain has TRBV19 and TRBJ1-5; 9 bases align to TRBD1. Germline V lookup: CDR1 LNHDA, CDR2 SQIVND (reference sequence). CDR3 size: 15 residues. Trimming took 6 bases from V and 1 from J; bases not matched to a gene: 4. CDR3 in DNA: TGTGCCAGTAGCGCCGGGACAGGGAGCAATCAGCCCCAGCATTTT. Its protein is CASSAGTGSNQPQHF.

The chain couples TRBV3-1 to TRBJ2-2; unclear D gene. The CDR3 runs to 11 residues. The ends were cut back, 6 bases at V and 5 bases at J, with 4 bases in the middle. The germline gives CDR1 LGHDT, CDR2 YNNKEL (reference sequence). The CDR3 coding sequence is TGTGCCAGCAGAATGACCGGGGAGCTGTTTTTT. Protein sequence: CASRMTGELFF.

This chain links TRBV20-1 with TRBJ2-5, with D hard to call. Trimming stripped 5 bases from V and 5 bases from J, with 15 bases between. Per the germline V gene, CDR1 is DFQATT and CDR2 is SNEGSKA (reference sequence). CDR3 size: 13 residues. In nucleotides, the CDR3 is TGCAGTGCTCCCCGAGCAGGAACGGAGACCCAGTACTTC. As protein: CSAPRAGTETQYF.

This clonotype was counted a few times. One end of the junction varies from germline; a read error may be responsible. The rearrangement joins TRBV7-9 to TRBJ2-7; 7 nucleotides align to TRBD2. The CDR3 covers 13 residues. CDR1 is SEHNR and CDR2 is FQNEAQ in the germline V gene (reference sequence). CDR3 nucleotide sequence: TGTGCTAGCAGCTTAGCGGGCAGCTACGAGCAGTACTTC. Translated: CASSLAGSYEQYF.

CDR3 in amino acids: CASSLTSGGLYF. CDR3 nucleotide sequence: TGTGCCAGCAGTTTGACTAGCGGGGGGTTGTACTTC. The chain uses TRBV28 and TRBJ2-5; TRBD2 matches 13 bases. Germline V gene sequence: CDR1 MDHEN, CDR2 SYDVKM. The CDR3 runs 12 residues. V was pared by 3 bases and J by 13 bases, with 2 bases of the junction left unmatched.

The table lists this clonotype with a few counts. The chain employs TRBV2 and TRBJ2-3; D unclear. In germline, CDR1 is SNHLY, CDR2 FYNNEI. The germline V and J ends were trimmed by 6 bases and 6 bases, with 10 bases remaining between them. The CDR3 totals 12 residues. This CDR3 is CASSVIGDTQYF. The CDR3 bases are TGTGCCAGCAGCGTGATAGGGGATACGCAGTATTTT. The full variable domain, in which reference TRBV2 and TRBJ2-3 provide the parts outside the CDR3, is EPEVTQTPSHQVTQMGQEVILRCVPISNHLYFYWYRQILGQKVEFLVSFYNNEISEKSEIFDDQFSVERPDGSNFTLKIRSTKLEDSAMYFCASSVIGDTQYFGPGTRLTVL.

V and J are TRBV28 and TRBJ1-4; D call uncertain. The CDR3 contains 13 residues. Germline CDR1 MDHEN, CDR2 SYDVKM. V was cut by 5 bases and J by 6 bases, with 10 bases left in between. The CDR3 coding sequence is TGTGCCAGCAGTCGACCTCCGGATGAAAAACTGTTTTTT. It codes for CASSRPPDEKLFF.

This chain connects TRBV27 to TRBJ2-3; tentatively, D is TRBD1 (6 bases). The CDR3 consists of 14 residues. The germline V gene has CDR1 MNHEY and CDR2 SMNVEV (reference sequence). The V end lost 7 bases, the J end lost 2 bases, and 13 bases lay between the germline ends. The CDR3 DNA is TGTGCCAGCAACAACAGGGAAAACACAGATACGCAGTATTTT. Amino acid sequence: CASNNRENTDTQYF.

V is TRBV14 and J is TRBJ2-2; 8 bases are shared with TRBD2. CDR1 is SGHDN, CDR2 FVKESK, per germline. V was pared by 2 bases and J by 1 base, with 3 bases of the junction left unmatched. The CDR3 extends over 16 amino acids. The CDR3, as DNA: TGTGCCAGCAGCCAACACGGGAGGGGGAACACCGGGGAGCTGTTTTTT. It codes for CASSQHGRGNTGELFF.

The chain recombines TRBV7-8 with TRBJ2-7; possibly TRBD2 for D (6 bases). Deletions cut 1 base from V and 0 bases from J, with 19 bases between. Germline V gene data show CDR1 as SGHVS and CDR2 as FQNEAQ. CDR3 size: 18 residues. Here the CDR3 reads CASSLEAGAGRFSYEQYF. CDR3 sequence (DNA): TGTGCCAGCAGCTTAGAGGCAGGCGCGGGACGTTTCTCCTACGAGCAGTACTTC. The full variable domain, rest sourced from reference TRBV7-8 and TRBJ2-7, is GAGVSQSPRYKVAKRGQDVALRCDPISGHVSLFWYQQALGQGPEFLTYFQNEAQLDKSGLPSDRFFAERPEGSVSTLKIQRTQQEDSAVYLCASSLEAGAGRFSYEQYFGPGTRLTVT.

CDR3 nucleotides: TGTGCCAGCGACAGGGATTACCAAAACATTCAGTACTTC. Protein sequence: CASDRDYQNIQYF. The rearrangement links TRBV6-1 to TRBJ2-4, with 7 bases matching TRBD1. There are 13 residues in the CDR3. V dropped 8 bases and J dropped 5; count of bases not matched to a gene: 6. In germline, CDR1 is MNHNS, CDR2 SASEGT.

The count of this clonotype is one. The chain joins TRBV20-1 to TRBJ2-7; 8 positions agree with TRBD2. V was pared by 1 base and J by 4 bases, with 9 bases of the junction left unmatched. This CDR3 is built from 15 residues. Germline lookup yields CDR1 DFQATT and CDR2 SNEGSKA (reference sequence). In nucleotides, the CDR3 is TGCAGTGCTAGAGCAGAACGGACTAGCCTGTACGAGCAGTACTTC. As protein: CSARAERTSLYEQYF.

The chain is built from TRBV20-1 and TRBJ2-1, with TRBD2 matching 8 bases. Germline CDR1 DFQATT, CDR2 SNEGSKA (reference sequence). CDR3 size: 14 residues. V lost 3 bases and J lost 7; bases outside the gene matches: 8. CDR3 protein: CSASQGLVSNEQFF. In nucleotides, the CDR3 is TGCAGTGCTAGCCAGGGACTAGTTAGTAATGAGCAGTTCTTC.